This T cell receptor (beta chain) was sequenced in a study of early T cells in non-severe SARS-CoV-2 infection. This clonotype occurred many times. MiXCR, run by TCRdb on the 5' RACE reads, gives a single entry per CDR3 protein. In the table there are tens of thousands of distinct CDR3 sequences, about 12% of which are singletons. Germline V gene data show CDR1 as SQVTM and CDR2 as ANQGSEA. Germline trimming cut 7 bases from V and 1 base from J; bases unmatched to any gene: 21. The CDR3 is made up of 19 amino acids. This TCR derives from an adult who was a healthcare worker with PCR-confirmed SARS-CoV-2 infection or an uninfected control (not recorded which). The source material was whole blood. The rearrangement uses TRBV29-1 and TRBJ2-5, with 10 nucleotides matching TRBD2. The CDR3 nucleotides read TGCAGCGGACGTTTAGTCCCACTAGCGGGAAATGGGGGCCAAGAGACCCAGTACTTC. Its translation is CSGRLVPLAGNGGQETQYF.